This T cell receptor (beta chain) was observed in a study of shared clonotypes between healthy human individuals. CDR1 and CDR2 from the germline V gene are MNHEY and SVGAGI. The CDR3 sequence is 16 residues long. V was shortened by 2 bases and J by 5 bases, with 16 bases between the two germline ends. Profiling relied on immunoSEQ multiplex PCR, and the TCRdb table lists in-frame clones only, not all of them. The sample lists roughly 2 million clones, approximately 94% occurring once. This receptor was obtained from a man younger than 35 in good health. The J gene is TRBJ2-1, the V gene TRBV6-5; a possible D gene is TRBD1 (6 bases). The sequencing input was naive CD4+ T cells sorted from blood. Subset described: CD45RA+ positively selected. CDR3 nucleotide sequence: TGTGCCAGCAGTTACGCCCGAACAGGACAGAACAATGAGCAGTTCTTC. It specifies CASSYARTGQNNEQFF.